What follows describes a single T cell receptor beta chain. The data are from a study of somatic mutations in cytotoxic T cells in rheumatoid arthritis. Sequencing was performed with immunoSEQ multiplex PCR; in TCRdb, only in-frame clones are kept and a portion is missing. The sample records under 4,500 clones, 72% being singletons. The trim removed 8 bases at V and 6 bases at J, leaving 16 bases unmatched. This CDR3 is 15 amino acids long. Germline lookup yields CDR1 MNHEY and CDR2 SMNVEV (reference sequence). The source is an adult with rheumatoid arthritis. The chain carries TRBV27 and TRBJ2-7, with 7 bases that match TRBD1. The sequencing sample was made of CD8+ T cells sorted from blood. The CDR3 protein is CASRPSGTVAGEQYF. In nucleotides, the CDR3 is TGTGCCAGCCGACCCTCCGGGACAGTGGCGGGCGAGCAGTACTTC.